Sequencing of this T cell receptor beta chain was carried out in a study of T-cell reconstitution after alpha-beta-depleted transplantation in children. It was with unique molecular identifiers that the TCRbeta library was prepared. TCRdb re-analysed the PCR reads in MiXCR, keeping a single row per CDR3 protein. The table includes 260,000 or so distinct CDR3 sequences, around 13% detected once. Germline loops: CDR1 LNHDA, CDR2 SQIVND (reference sequence). The V end lost 4 bases, the J end lost 7 bases, and 16 bases lay between the germline ends. This CDR3 region has 14 residues. In its sample, this clonotype was seen many times.

The sample was PBMCs from the stem cell graft donor, taken from the stem cell graft. The J gene is TRBJ1-2, the V gene TRBV19; possibly TRBD1 for D (6 bases). The receptor's source is a human donor who donated a stem cell graft to a child with acute lymphoblastic leukemia. In nucleotides, the CDR3 is TGTGCCAGTAGTACTACAGGGTATTCTGCTGGCTACACCTTC. This gives the protein CASSTTGYSAGYTF.